A single sample gave rise to the 6 T cell receptor beta chains below, sequenced in a study of cytotoxic CD8 clonotypes in ibrutinib-treated CLL. Generated by immunoSEQ multiplex PCR, the TCRdb table keeps only in-frame clones and is missing some. The sample holds 300,000 or so clones, under 70% seen once. Specimen: PBMCs, collected after 36 months of ibrutinib treatment. Receptor source: a human donor with chronic lymphocytic leukemia.

The genes are TRBV6-6 and TRBJ1-2; D gene uncertain. The V gene's germline CDR1 is MNHNY and CDR2 SVGAGI (reference sequence). CDR3 size: 10 residues. V dropped 3 bases and J dropped 8 bases, with 4 bases sitting between them. The CDR3 here is CASSYRGYTF. CDR3 DNA sequence: TGTGCCAGCAGTTATCGCGGCTACACCTTC.

This chain joins TRBV6-1 and TRBJ2-7, with 8 positions matching TRBD1. Per germline, CDR1 MNHNS and CDR2 SASEGT. The CDR3 loop spans 13 amino acids. With V trimmed by 6 bases and J by 2 bases, 3 bases remained unmatched. In DNA, the CDR3 is TGTGCCAGCAGCCTGACAGGGGCCTACGAGCAGTACTTC. Amino acids: CASSLTGAYEQYF.

The chain is built from TRBV19 and TRBJ2-1, with 8 bases fitting TRBD2. The V gene end was trimmed by 9 bases and the J gene end by 2 bases; junction bases not matched to a gene: 15. The germline V gene has CDR1 LNHDA and CDR2 SQIVND (reference sequence). There are 17 residues in the CDR3. CDR3 nucleotide sequence: TGTGCCAGCCTCCCTGGGTTGGCGGGGGGACCCTACAATGAGCAGTTCTTC. Its protein is CASLPGLAGGPYNEQFF.

This clone was found a few times. The same CDR3 is also encoded by other DNA sequences in this sample. Written as DNA, the CDR3 is TGTGCCAGCAGTTCCAGTTACGAGCAGTACTTC. It is translated as CASSSSYEQYF. The J gene is TRBJ2-7, the V gene TRBV27; the D is unclear. V lost 4 bases and J 4 bases, leaving 5 bases between the germline ends. CDR3 length: 11 residues. Germline CDR1 MNHEY, CDR2 SMNVEV (reference sequence).

This sequence joins TRBV13 and TRBJ2-1; D is perhaps TRBD1 (6 bases). Germline CDR1 reads PRHDT; CDR2 reads FYEKMQ (reference sequence). V shed 1 base and J shed 1 base, with 14 bases lying between them. The CDR3 runs 17 residues. The DNA of the CDR3 is TGTGCCAGCAGCTTAGTCGCCAGGGGATATTCCTACAATGAGCAGTTCTTC. This codes for CASSLVARGYSYNEQFF. The full variable domain, its missing parts supplied by reference TRBV13 and TRBJ2-1, is AAGVIQSPRHLIKEKRETATLKCYPIPRHDTVYWYQQGPGQDPQFLISFYEKMQSDKGSIPDRFSAQQFSDYHSELNMSSLELGDSALYFCASSLVARGYSYNEQFFGPGTRLTVL.

The gene calls are TRBV15 and TRBJ2-7; 15 bases agree with TRBD2. The CDR3 length is 19 residues. The trim removed 4 bases at V and 0 bases at J, leaving 10 bases unmatched. Germline-derived CDR1 and CDR2 are LNHNV and YYDKDF (reference sequence). The CDR3 nucleotides are TGTGCCACCAGCATGCCGGGACTAGCGGGAGGCAGGAGCTCCTACGAGCAGTACTTC. Protein: CATSMPGLAGGRSSYEQYF.